The clone carrying this TCR beta chain has ten or more counts. Its antigen is unknown. Amplification targeted TCR beta CDR3 regions from RNA transcripts. During a first-round RT-PCR of the TCR CDR3, the HTBI primer set was used. One entry per CDR3 protein, called by TCRdb with MiXCR from the multiplex PCR reads. The sample carries 250,000 to 400,000 distinct CDR3 sequences, roughly 15% recorded once. Patients with ophthalmopathy all had a Clinical Activity Score of at least 3, a NOSPECS grade of at least 4 and duration under 3 months. Each diagnosis drew on symptoms, thyroxine, TRAb, thyroid ultrasound and orbital computed tomography findings. The CDR3 extends over 16 amino acids. V shed 10 bases and J 1 base; nucleotides not matched to a gene: 9. From germline, CDR1 is MNHEY and CDR2 SMNVEV (reference sequence). This entry belongs to a study of T cells in Graves' hyperthyroidism and ophthalmopathy.

Whole-study findings and limits: Most thyroid clonotypes expanded above 0.001 appeared in blood too.

This chain connects TRBV27 to TRBJ2-3; 12 bases agree with TRBD1. The clonotype originates from a woman aged 40 to 50 with Graves' ophthalmopathy. The sample was blood. The CDR3 DNA follows: TGTGCCATTGGGGGGACAGGGGGCCTACGCACAGATACGCAGTATTTT. Its translation is CAIGGTGGLRTDTQYF.